The clone carrying this T cell receptor beta chain was detected ten times or more. A read error may account for a junction end that differs from germline. The source of the sample is a study of cytomegalovirus exposure and HLA in healthy donors. It was with 60 Vbeta and 13 Jbeta primers that the PCR ran. The protocol was immunoSEQ multiplex PCR, while the TCRdb copy is restricted to in-frame clones and leaves out a portion. The table includes hundreds of thousands of clones, roughly 70% detected once. The CDR3 covers 10 residues. Germline lookup yields CDR1 LNHDA and CDR2 SQIVND (reference sequence). The sample was PBMCs. This clonotype originated in a man between 35 and 55 years old in good health and CMV-seropositive. This chain joins TRBV19 and TRBJ1-1; D ambiguous. In DNA, the CDR3 is TGTGCCAGTACTCCTGCCCTGCGGGGCTTT. Translating it yields CASTPALRGF.